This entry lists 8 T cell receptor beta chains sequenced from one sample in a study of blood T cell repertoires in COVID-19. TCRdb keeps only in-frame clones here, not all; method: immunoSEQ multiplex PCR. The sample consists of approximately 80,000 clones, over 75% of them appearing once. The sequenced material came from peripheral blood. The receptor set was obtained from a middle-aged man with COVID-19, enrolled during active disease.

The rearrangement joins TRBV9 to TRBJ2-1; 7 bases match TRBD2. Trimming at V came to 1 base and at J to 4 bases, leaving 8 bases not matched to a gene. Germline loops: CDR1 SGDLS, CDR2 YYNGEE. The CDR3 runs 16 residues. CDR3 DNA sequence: TGTGCCAGCAGCGTAAAGCGGGACTCCTCTTACAATGAGCAGTTCTTC. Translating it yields CASSVKRDSSYNEQFF.

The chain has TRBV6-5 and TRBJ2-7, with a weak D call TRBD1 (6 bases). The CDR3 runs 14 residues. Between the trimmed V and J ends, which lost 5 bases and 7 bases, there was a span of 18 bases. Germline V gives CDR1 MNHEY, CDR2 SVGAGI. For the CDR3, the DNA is TGTGCCAGCAGTACGTACGGGACACTGGGGGAGCAGTACTTC. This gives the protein CASSTYGTLGEQYF.

This CDR3 is CASRLNRGSQPQHF. The CDR3 DNA reads as TGTGCCAGCAGACTGAACAGGGGGAGTCAGCCCCAGCATTTT. The V call is TRBV6-5, the J call TRBJ1-5; 8 nucleotides line up with TRBD1. The trim removed 6 bases at V and 6 bases at J, leaving 7 bases unmatched. The CDR3 has 14 residues. Germline V CDR1 and CDR2: MNHEY, SVGAGI.

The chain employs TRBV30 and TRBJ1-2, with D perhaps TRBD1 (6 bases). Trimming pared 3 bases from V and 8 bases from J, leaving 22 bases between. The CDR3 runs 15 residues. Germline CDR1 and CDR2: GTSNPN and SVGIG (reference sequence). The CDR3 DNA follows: TGTGCCTGGAGGACCTACGGACAGCCCGCGGACGGCTACACCTTC. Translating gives CAWRTYGQPADGYTF.

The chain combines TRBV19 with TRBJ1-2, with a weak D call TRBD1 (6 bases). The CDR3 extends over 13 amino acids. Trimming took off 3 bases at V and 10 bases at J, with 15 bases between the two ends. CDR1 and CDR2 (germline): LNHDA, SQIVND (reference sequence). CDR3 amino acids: CASSIPGQEFYTF. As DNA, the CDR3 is TGTGCCAGTAGTATCCCGGGACAAGAATTCTACACCTTC. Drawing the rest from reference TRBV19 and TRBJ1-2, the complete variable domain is DGGITQSPKYLFRKEGQNVTLSCEQNLNHDAMYWYRQDPGQGLRLIYYSQIVNDFQKGDIAEGYSVSREKKESFPLTVTSAQKNPTAFYLCASSIPGQEFYTFGSGTRLTVV.

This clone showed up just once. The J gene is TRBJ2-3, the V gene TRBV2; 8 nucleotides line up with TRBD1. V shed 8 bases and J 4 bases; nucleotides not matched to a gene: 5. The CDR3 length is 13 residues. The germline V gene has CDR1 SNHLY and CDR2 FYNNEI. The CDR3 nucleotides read TGTGCCAGCGGAGGACAGGGTGCAGATACGCAGTATTTT. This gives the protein CASGGQGADTQYF. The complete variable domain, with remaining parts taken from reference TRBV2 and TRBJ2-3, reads EPEVTQTPSHQVTQMGQEVILRCVPISNHLYFYWYRQILGQKVEFLVSFYNNEISEKSEIFDDQFSVERPDGSNFTLKIRSTKLEDSAMYFCASGGQGADTQYFGPGTRLTVL.

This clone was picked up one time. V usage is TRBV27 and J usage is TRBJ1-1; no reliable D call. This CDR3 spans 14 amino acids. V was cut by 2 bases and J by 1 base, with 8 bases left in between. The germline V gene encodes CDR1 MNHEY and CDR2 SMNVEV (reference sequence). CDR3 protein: CASSLGGSNTEAFF. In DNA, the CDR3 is TGTGCCAGCAGTTTAGGAGGTTCGAACACTGAAGCTTTCTTT.

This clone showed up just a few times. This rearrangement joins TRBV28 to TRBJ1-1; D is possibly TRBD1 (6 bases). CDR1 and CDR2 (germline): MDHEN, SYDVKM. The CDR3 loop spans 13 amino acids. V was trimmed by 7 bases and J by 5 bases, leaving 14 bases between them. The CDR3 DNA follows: TGTGCCAGCACCAATACAGGGCGGACTGAAGCTTTCTTT. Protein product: CASTNTGRTEAFF.